Listed here are 18 T cell receptor beta chains from one sample, sequenced in a study of T cells after somatic rescue of genetic block. Sequenced by immunoSEQ multiplex PCR; TCRdb stores in-frame clones only, minus some. This sample yields about 67,000 clones, of which around 90% are seen a single time; around 3% belongs to the top ten. The sample taken for sequencing was peripheral blood mononuclear cells (PBMCs). These receptors all stem from a man aged 40-50 years.

The genes are TRBV5-4 and TRBJ2-7; D may correspond to TRBD1 or TRBD2 (5 bases each). The CDR3 is 14 residues long. The germline V gene encodes CDR1 SGHNT and CDR2 YYREEE (reference sequence). Deletions cut 3 bases from V and 5 bases from J, with 15 bases between. This CDR3 reads CASSYRDRPDEQYF. The CDR3 nucleotides read TGTGCCAGCAGCTACCGGGACCGACCGGACGAGCAGTACTTC.

This chain uses TRBV29-1 with TRBJ2-3; D remains ambiguous. This CDR3 region has 14 residues. The ends were cut back, 7 bases at V and 2 bases at J, with 16 bases in the middle. CDR1 is SQVTM and CDR2 is ANQGSEA in the germline V gene. The DNA for the CDR3 is TGCAGCGCCACCGACCTAGATTACACAGATACGCAGTATTTT. Encoded protein: CSATDLDYTDTQYF.

This sequence joins TRBV7-2 and TRBJ1-5; D possibly corresponds to TRBD1 (6 bases). Per germline, CDR1 SGHTA and CDR2 FQGNSA. This CDR3 is 15 amino acids long. Trimming stripped 3 bases from V and 2 bases from J, with 11 bases between. The CDR3: CASSFAGAGNQPQHF. In DNA form, the CDR3 reads TGTGCCAGCAGCTTTGCGGGGGCCGGCAATCAGCCCCAGCATTTT.

The V and J genes are TRBV5-4 and TRBJ1-2; the match to TRBD1 covers 7 bases. Germline-derived CDR1 and CDR2 are SGHNT and YYREEE (reference sequence). This CDR3 spans 13 amino acids. The ends lost 3 bases at V and 6 bases at J; junction bases unmatched: 5. DNA for the CDR3: TGTGCCAGCAGCTACGGCGGGACAGATGGCTACACCTTC. Its protein product is CASSYGGTDGYTF.

This clone is a singleton in its sample. The CDR3 sequence: CASSLDGRVDQPQHF. DNA of the CDR3: TGTGCCAGCAGCCTCGACGGGAGGGTAGATCAGCCCCAGCATTTT. J is TRBJ1-5 and V is TRBV2, with D hard to call. Trimming shortened V by 6 bases and J by 5 bases, and 17 bases separated the two germline ends. The CDR3 consists of 15 residues. The germline V gene has CDR1 SNHLY and CDR2 FYNNEI. Based on the CDR3 plus reference TRBV2 and TRBJ1-5, the full variable domain is EPEVTQTPSHQVTQMGQEVILRCVPISNHLYFYWYRQILGQKVEFLVSFYNNEISEKSEIFDDQFSVERPDGSNFTLKIRSTKLEDSAMYFCASSLDGRVDQPQHFGDGTRLSIL.

This sequence joins TRBV6-1 and TRBJ1-6, with 7 bases aligning to TRBD1. With 5 bases clipped from V and 5 bases from J, the junction kept 9 bases outside the gene matches. The CDR3 spans 16 residues. Per germline, CDR1 MNHNS and CDR2 SASEGT. The CDR3 region has the DNA TGTGCCAGCAGTAAAGTGGGACAGTTCGATAATTCACCCCTCCACTTT. This sequence encodes CASSKVGQFDNSPLHF.

J is TRBJ2-4 and V is TRBV4-3; tentative D call: TRBD2 (6 bases). CDR1 is LGHNA, CDR2 YSLEER, per germline. The ends were cut back, 4 bases at V and 3 bases at J, with 13 bases in the middle. The CDR3 covers 15 residues. CDR3 sequence (DNA): TGCGCCAGCAGCCCCCGACGGGGAGGCAAAAACATTCAGTACTTC. Translation: CASSPRRGGKNIQYF.

The V and J genes are TRBV6-5 and TRBJ1-2; TRBD1 matches 9 bases. Germline-derived CDR1 and CDR2 are MNHEY and SVGAGI. The CDR3 sequence is 13 residues long. V trimming: 5 bases; J trimming: 5 bases; junction bases outside the gene matches: 3. The CDR3: CASSEQGAYGYTF. In nucleotides, the CDR3 is TGTGCCAGCAGTGAACAGGGGGCTTATGGCTACACCTTC.

The CDR3 protein is CASSPTVGDSPLHF. The CDR3 coding sequence is TGTGCCAGCAGCCCGACAGTCGGAGATTCACCCCTCCACTTT. The chain is built from TRBV6-4 and TRBJ1-6; maybe TRBD1 (5 bases). This CDR3 has 14 amino acids. Germline V CDR1 and CDR2: MRHNA, SNTAGT. Trimming pared 6 bases from V and 8 bases from J, leaving 14 bases between.

The V call is TRBV11-2, the J call TRBJ1-3, with TRBD1 identical over 9 bases. Germline V gene data show CDR1 as SGHAT and CDR2 as FQNNGV. There are 16 residues in the CDR3. With 2 bases clipped from V and 3 bases from J, the junction kept 5 bases outside the gene matches. This CDR3 is CASSLIPDRGGNTIYF. The CDR3 DNA reads TGTGCCAGCAGCTTAATCCCGGACAGGGGTGGAAACACCATATATTTT.

V is TRBV19 and J is TRBJ2-6, with 10 bases identical to TRBD1. Trimming cost V 2 bases and J 0 bases; bases outside gene matches: 4. The germline gives CDR1 LNHDA, CDR2 SQIVND (reference sequence). The CDR3 consists of 18 residues. The CDR3 region has the DNA TGTGCCAGTAGTATACGGACAGGGGGAGCCTCTGGGGCCAACGTCCTGACTTTC. This translates into CASSIRTGGASGANVLTF.

This chain links TRBV28 with TRBJ1-1, with 8 bases lining up with TRBD1. Trimming removed 2 bases from V and 4 bases from J; junction bases left unmatched: 3. There are 14 residues in the CDR3. Germline V gene lookup returns CDR1 MDHEN and CDR2 SYDVKM. The CDR3 bases are TGTGCCAGCAGTTTAGGACAGGGCGTCACTGAAGCTTTCTTT. Its translation is CASSLGQGVTEAFF.

The rearrangement uses TRBV7-9 and TRBJ1-6, with no clear D. The germline gives CDR1 SEHNR, CDR2 FQNEAQ (reference sequence). CDR3 length equals 13 residues. V lost 5 bases to trimming and J lost 7 bases, with 9 bases between them. CDR3 nucleotide sequence: TGTGCCAGCAGCCTGACGGAGAATTCACCCCTCCACTTT. As protein: CASSLTENSPLHF.

V gene TRBV30 combines with J gene TRBJ1-3; no firm D call. Trimming removed 4 bases at V and 4 bases at J, with 11 bases between. This CDR3 is built from 13 residues. Germline CDR1 and CDR2: GTSNPN and SVGIG (reference sequence). CDR3 sequence: CAWTPGRGNTIYF. As DNA, the CDR3 is TGTGCCTGGACACCGGGGAGAGGAAACACCATATATTTT.

The V call is TRBV19, the J call TRBJ2-7; 7 bases fit TRBD1. This CDR3 comprises 13 residues. V trimming: 3 bases; J trimming: 4 bases; junction bases outside the gene matches: 3. CDR1 LNHDA and CDR2 SQIVND come from the germline V gene (reference sequence). CDR3 residues: CASSIGTEYEQYF. CDR3 sequence (DNA): TGTGCCAGTAGTATTGGGACAGAATACGAGCAGTACTTC.

The V call is TRBV7-2, the J call TRBJ2-3; a weak D match, TRBD1 (5 bases). Looked up from germline, CDR1 is SGHTA and CDR2 is FQGNSA. The CDR3 has 14 amino acids. V was clipped by 5 bases and J by 2 bases, with 11 bases between them. DNA of the CDR3: TGTGCCAGCAGCCTCGGACAACCCACAGATACGCAGTATTTT. Translating it yields CASSLGQPTDTQYF.

This chain connects TRBV11-2 to TRBJ2-5; 11 nucleotides agree with TRBD2. The ends lost 1 base at V and 0 bases at J; junction bases unmatched: 1. CDR1 SGHAT and CDR2 FQNNGV come from the germline V gene. The CDR3 sequence is 16 residues long. This CDR3 is CASSLASGGYQETQYF. DNA of the CDR3: TGTGCCAGCAGCTTAGCTAGCGGGGGGTACCAAGAGACCCAGTACTTC.

The chain links TRBV7-9 to TRBJ1-4; D not resolved. CDR3 length equals 16 residues. CDR1 is SEHNR and CDR2 is FQNEAQ in the germline V gene (reference sequence). V was cut by 7 bases and J by 8 bases, with 23 bases left in between. The DNA of the CDR3 is TGTGCCAGCACTCAGAAAGCGGGGATGCGGTTCGAAAAACTGTTTTTT. Translating it yields CASTQKAGMRFEKLFF. Full variable domain (outside the CDR3, taken from reference TRBV7-9 and TRBJ1-4): DTGVSQNPRHKITKRGQNVTFRCDPISEHNRLYWYRQTLGQGPEFLTYFQNEAQLEKSRLLSDRFSAERPKGSFSTLEIQRTEQGDSAMYLCASTQKAGMRFEKLFFGSGTQLSVL.